These T cell receptor beta chains were read from a single sample in a study of a mutant IDH1 vaccine in newly diagnosed glioma. The method was immunoSEQ multiplex PCR; TCRdb's version includes in-frame clones alone and lacks a portion of them. The profile shows roughly 60,000 clones, about 84% of them singletons. Their antigens remain unidentified. Sequencing was performed on PBMCs, taken from a glioma patient whose treatment included an IDH1 peptide vaccine. These receptors all stem from a man aged 25-45 years with glioma. The CDR3 runs from the conserved cysteine through the conserved F or W. The D gene is left open where the match is weak.

v_call | cdr3_length | d_call | cdr3_aa
TRBV9 | 16 | TRBD1 | CASSVASPGTGDGYTF
TRBV2 | 19 | NA | CASSLDPDPFINSGNTIYF
TRBV7-2 | 14 | NA | CASRAYGTYNEQFF
TRBV7-6 | 17 | NA | CASSRDRTTAGYYGYTF
TRBV11-2 | 16 | NA | CASSRITRGSYNEQFF
TRBV30 | 13 | NA | CAWSVRVRETQYF
TRBV7-8 | 15 | NA | CASSPDPGSNQPQHF
TRBV5-4 | 16 | TRBD2 | CASSRKLAGNTDTQYF
TRBV4-2 | 15 | NA | CASSQVRSSGNTIYF
TRBV18 | 15 | NA | CASSPLLTAQETQYF
TRBV6-4 | 13 | NA | CASSAEHGEKLFF
TRBV6-5 | 15 | TRBD2 | CASSYPLAGRNEQFF
TRBV30 | 14 | NA | CASTGPHSGNTIYF
TRBV1 | 17 | NA | CTSSQGRVPDHSNEQYF
TRBV2 | 10 | NA | CASSDSSQYF
TRBV14 | 15 | NA | CASSPPGRTNYGYTF
TRBV28 | 13 | TRBD1 | CASSWTGSRQAFF
TRBV5-4 | 14 | TRBD1 | CASSLPQGDTEAFF
TRBV28 | 15 | TRBD1 | CASSQEGQGIAPYTF
TRBV29-1 | 11 | NA | CSVETNEKLFF
TRBV7-9 | 14 | NA | CASSLGTGSYEQYF
TRBV7-9 | 15 | NA | CASSLGGGMWTEAFF
TRBV7-8 | 14 | NA | CASSPSTGSYEQYF
TRBV9 | 14 | NA | CASSVAGFGEKLFF
TRBV30 | 13 | NA | CAWSVYSSETQYF
TRBV10-3 | 13 | NA | CAIMGFNTGELFF
TRBV4-2 | 18 | NA | CASSQEFFGPASNYGYTF